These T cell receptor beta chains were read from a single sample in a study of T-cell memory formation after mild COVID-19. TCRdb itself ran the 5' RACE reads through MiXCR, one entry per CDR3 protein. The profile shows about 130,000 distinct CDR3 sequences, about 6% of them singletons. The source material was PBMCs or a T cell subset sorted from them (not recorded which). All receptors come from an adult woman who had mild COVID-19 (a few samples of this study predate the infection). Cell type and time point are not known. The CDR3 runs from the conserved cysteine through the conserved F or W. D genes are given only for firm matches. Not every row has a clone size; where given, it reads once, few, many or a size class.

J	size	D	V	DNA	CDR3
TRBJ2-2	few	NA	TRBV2	TGTGCCAGCAGTGGGTTACGTGGGGCTGGCGGGGAGCTGTTTTTT	CASSGLRGAGGELFF
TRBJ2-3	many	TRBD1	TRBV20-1	TGCAGTGCTGAAGACAGGGGTCGGTCCACAGATACGCAGTATTTT	CSAEDRGRSTDTQYF
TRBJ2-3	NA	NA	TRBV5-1	TGCGCCAGCAGCCCAATTGACGGCGGAGATACGCAGTATTTT	CASSPIDGGDTQYF
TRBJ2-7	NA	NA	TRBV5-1	TGCGACAGCAGCACCGACGGCTACGAGCAGTACTTC	CDSSTDGYEQYF
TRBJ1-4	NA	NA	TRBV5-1	TGCGCCAGCAGCAGACGGGACGGTGAAAAACTGTTTTTT	CASSRRDGEKLFF
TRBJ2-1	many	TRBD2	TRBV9	TGTGCCAGCAGCGATGGACTAGCGGGAGGACTTGAGCAGTTCTTC	CASSDGLAGGLEQFF
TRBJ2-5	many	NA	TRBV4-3	TGCGCCAGCAGCCAGACTTCAGGGTTACCCCAGTACTTC	CASSQTSGLPQYF
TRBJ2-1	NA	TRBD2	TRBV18	TGTGCCAGCTCAGGGGGACTAGCGGTAAACTACAATGAGCAGTTCTTC	CASSGGLAVNYNEQFF
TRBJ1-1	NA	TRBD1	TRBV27	TGTGCCAGCAGTCCACAGGGGCCTCACACTGAAGCTTTCTTT	CASSPQGPHTEAFF
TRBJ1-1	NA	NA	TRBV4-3	TGCGCCAGCAGCCAAGATAAGCAGGCGCAAGCTTTCTTT	CASSQDKQAQAFF
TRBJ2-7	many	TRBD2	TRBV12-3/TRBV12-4	TGTGCCAGCCGACTAGCGGGAGCACTGGGGGAGCAGTACTTC	CASRLAGALGEQYF
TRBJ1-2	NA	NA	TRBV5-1	TGCGCCAGCAGCTTGGGTCCCTATGGCTACACCTTC	CASSLGPYGYTF
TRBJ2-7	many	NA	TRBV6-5	TGTGCCAGCAGTGACCGAGGGTCCTACGAGCAGTACTTC	CASSDRGSYEQYF
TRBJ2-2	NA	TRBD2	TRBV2	TGTGCCAGCAGTATAGCGGGAGTGACCGGGGAGCTGTTTTTT	CASSIAGVTGELFF
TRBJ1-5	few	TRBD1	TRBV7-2	TGTGCCAGCAGTCGTGACAGGGACAATCAGCCCCAGCATTTT	CASSRDRDNQPQHF